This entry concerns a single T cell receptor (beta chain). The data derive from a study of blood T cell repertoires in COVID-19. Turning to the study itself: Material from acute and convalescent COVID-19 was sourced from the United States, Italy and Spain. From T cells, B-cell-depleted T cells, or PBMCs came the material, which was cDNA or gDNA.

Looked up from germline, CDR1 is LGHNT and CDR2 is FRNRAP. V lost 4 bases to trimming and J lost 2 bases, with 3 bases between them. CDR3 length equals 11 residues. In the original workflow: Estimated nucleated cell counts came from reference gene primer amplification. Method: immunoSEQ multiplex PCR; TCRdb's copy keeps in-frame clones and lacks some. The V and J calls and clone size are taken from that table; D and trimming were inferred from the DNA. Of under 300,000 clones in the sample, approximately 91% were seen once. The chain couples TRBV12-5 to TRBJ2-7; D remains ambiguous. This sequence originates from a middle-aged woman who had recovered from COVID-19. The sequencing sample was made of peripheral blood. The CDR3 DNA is TGTGCTAGTGGTTCTACCTACGAGCAGTACTTC. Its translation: CASGSTYEQYF.